Listed below are T cell receptor beta chains from one sample, sequenced in a study of blood T cell repertoires in COVID-19. TCRdb's copy holds only in-frame clones and misses some; the assay was immunoSEQ multiplex PCR. The sample comprises 77,000 or so clones, roughly 70% of which are singletons, and 2% to 3% rests with the top ten. The sequenced sample was peripheral blood. Receptors were obtained from a human donor with acute or convalescent COVID-19. The donor label of this sample is uncertain. CDR3s include the opening cysteine and the closing phenylalanine or tryptophan. The D gene is left open where the match is weak. Clone size is shown for a subset of rows, as once, few, many or a class of expanded clone.

-,TRBV3-1/TRBV3-2,TRBD1,TRBJ2-2,CASSQQGQGSGELFF,TGTGCCAGCAGCCAACAAGGACAGGGGTCCGGGGAGCTGTTTTTT
few,TRBV5-1,-,TRBJ2-1,CASSLEGIQQGEQFF,TGCGCCAGCAGCTTGGAAGGGATACAGCAGGGTGAGCAGTTCTTC
-,TRBV7-2,TRBD2,TRBJ2-5,CASSIGTSGARETQYF,TGTGCCAGCAGCATAGGGACTAGCGGGGCGCGGGAGACCCAGTACTTC
once,TRBV5-1,TRBD2,TRBJ2-7,CASSPGLAGGLYEQYF,TGCGCCAGCAGCCCCGGACTAGCGGGAGGCCTCTACGAGCAGTACTTC
-,TRBV19,TRBD1,TRBJ1-6,CASRLTGQENSPLHF,TGTGCCAGTAGACTGACGGGACAGGAGAATTCACCCCTCCACTTT
-,TRBV20-1,-,TRBJ2-3,CSAPSGDTQYF,TGCAGTGCTCCCTCGGGGGATACGCAGTATTTT
-,TRBV7-8,-,TRBJ1-1,CASSLAQGLNTEAFF,TGTGCCAGCAGCTTAGCCCAGGGTCTGAACACTGAAGCTTTCTTT
-,TRBV7-3,TRBD2,TRBJ2-1,CASSLNSGAYNEQFF,TGTGCCAGCAGCTTAAACAGCGGGGCTTACAATGAGCAGTTCTTC
-,TRBV29-1,-,TRBJ1-2,CSVEEVAGDPYTF,TGCAGCGTTGAAGAGGTCGCAGGGGACCCCTACACCTTC
-,TRBV19,TRBD1,TRBJ1-5,CASSARRDRFPPQPQHF,TGTGCCAGTAGTGCCCGGAGGGACAGGTTTCCTCCTCAGCCCCAGCATTTT
-,TRBV2,TRBD2,TRBJ2-1,CASTELAGVNEQFF,TGTGCCAGCACCGAACTAGCGGGTGTTAATGAGCAGTTCTTC
-,TRBV30,-,TRBJ2-5,CAWSVLGGEETQYF,TGTGCCTGGAGTGTACTAGGCGGAGAAGAGACCCAGTACTTC
-,TRBV5-5,-,TRBJ2-2,CASSLGGSRVGELFF,TGTGCCAGCAGCTTGGGAGGATCCCGCGTGGGGGAGCTGTTTTTT
-,TRBV7-6,-,TRBJ2-3,CASSFEAGLTDTQYF,TGTGCCAGCAGCTTTGAAGCGGGCCTCACAGATACGCAGTATTTT
-,TRBV4-2,TRBD1,TRBJ2-1,CASSQERTGIHEQFF,TGTGCCAGCAGCCAAGAAAGGACAGGGATCCATGAGCAGTTCTTC
-,TRBV3-1/TRBV3-2,-,TRBJ2-7,CASSQIQGAYEQYF,TGTGCCAGCAGCCAAATACAGGGAGCCTACGAGCAGTACTTC
-,TRBV28,TRBD1,TRBJ1-4,CASSSNRGQGEKLFF,TGTGCCAGCAGTTCGAACAGGGGGCAGGGAGAAAAACTGTTTTTT
few,TRBV5-5,-,TRBJ2-6,CASSLTEIPGANVLTF,TGTGCCAGCAGCTTGACCGAGATACCTGGGGCCAACGTCCTGACTTTC
-,TRBV6-5,TRBD1,TRBJ1-2,CASRTGTGLGYTF,TGTGCCAGCAGAACGGGGACAGGGCTTGGCTACACCTTC
-,TRBV3-1/TRBV3-2,TRBD2,TRBJ2-1,CASSQESGTSGGLPYNEQFF,TGTGCCAGCAGCCAAGAGTCCGGGACTAGCGGGGGGCTGCCCTACAATGAGCAGTTCTTC
-,TRBV7-9,-,TRBJ1-4,CASSLALLAGGGNEKLFF,TGTGCCAGCAGCTTAGCCCTCCTCGCCGGGGGTGGTAATGAAAAACTGTTTTTT
once,TRBV11-2,TRBD2,TRBJ2-3,CASSLEGLAGGTRGTQYF,TGTGCCAGCAGCTTAGAAGGGCTAGCGGGGGGGACCAGGGGTACGCAGTATTTT
-,TRBV13,-,TRBJ1-2,CASSLRGGKSYGYTF,TGTGCCAGCAGCTTAAGAGGGGGAAAAAGCTATGGCTACACCTTC
-,TRBV28,-,TRBJ1-1,CASRNGGVRDTEAFF,TGTGCCAGCAGGAACGGAGGGGTGAGAGACACTGAAGCTTTCTTT
-,TRBV19,TRBD2,TRBJ2-1,CASSTGLAGAVEQFF,TGTGCCAGTAGTACGGGACTAGCGGGAGCGGTTGAGCAGTTCTTC
-,TRBV14,-,TRBJ1-1,CASSRPPGGINTEAFF,TGTGCCAGCAGCCGCCCTCCTGGGGGGATTAACACTGAAGCTTTCTTT
-,TRBV28,-,TRBJ1-6,CASLDWGGPEVSPLHF,TGTGCCAGCCTCGATTGGGGGGGCCCAGAGGTTTCACCCCTCCACTTT
-,TRBV6-5,TRBD2,TRBJ2-7,CASSYSESSGRNEQYF,TGTGCCAGCAGTTACTCGGAGTCTAGCGGGAGAAACGAGCAGTACTTC
few,TRBV6-6,TRBD2,TRBJ2-7,CASSLRKLAGGWSSYEQYF,TGTGCCAGCAGTCTACGGAAACTAGCGGGAGGCTGGAGCTCCTACGAGCAGTACTTC
-,TRBV12-5,TRBD1,TRBJ2-3,CASGLTGGSQYF,TGTGCTAGTGGTCTGACAGGGGGCTCGCAGTATTTT
-,TRBV27,TRBD2,TRBJ2-2,CASSRPQLAGTPGELFF,TGTGCCAGCAGTCGACCCCAACTAGCGGGGACCCCCGGGGAGCTGTTTTTT
-,TRBV6-5,-,TRBJ2-4,CASSYSNSGLNIQYF,TGTGCCAGCAGTTACTCGAATAGCGGATTAAACATTCAGTACTTC
-,TRBV6-2/TRBV6-3,-,TRBJ2-3,CASSLGVVAVTDTQYF,TGTGCCAGCAGTTTAGGCGTTGTGGCGGTCACAGATACGCAGTATTTT
-,TRBV25-1,TRBD1,TRBJ1-1,CASSPMGTGNTEAFF,TGTGCCAGCAGTCCAATGGGGACAGGGAACACTGAAGCTTTCTTT